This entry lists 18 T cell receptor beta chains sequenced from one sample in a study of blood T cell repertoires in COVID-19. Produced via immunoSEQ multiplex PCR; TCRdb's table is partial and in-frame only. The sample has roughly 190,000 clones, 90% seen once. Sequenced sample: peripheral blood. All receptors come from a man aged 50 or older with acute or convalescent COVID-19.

This CDR3 reads CASSQFLGQAISGNTIYF. The CDR3 region has the DNA TGCGCCAGCAGTCAATTTTTGGGACAGGCGATCTCTGGAAACACCATATATTTT. The chain recombines TRBV23-1 with TRBJ1-3; the match to TRBD1 covers 8 bases. TRBV23-1 is an ORF for which the function is uncertain. The CDR3 loop spans 18 amino acids. V trimming: 1 base; J trimming: 0 bases; junction bases outside the gene matches: 8.

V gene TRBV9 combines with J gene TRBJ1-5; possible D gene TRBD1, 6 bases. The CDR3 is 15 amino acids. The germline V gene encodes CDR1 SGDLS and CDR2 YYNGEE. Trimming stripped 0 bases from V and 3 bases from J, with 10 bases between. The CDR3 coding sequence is TGTGCCAGCAGCGTAGACGTGGGGGCCAATCAGCCCCAGCATTTT. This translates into CASSVDVGANQPQHF.

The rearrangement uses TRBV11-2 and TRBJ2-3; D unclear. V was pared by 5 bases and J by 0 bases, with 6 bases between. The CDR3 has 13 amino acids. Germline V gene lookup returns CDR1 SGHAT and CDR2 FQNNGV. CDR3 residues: CASSRRSTDTQYF. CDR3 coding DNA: TGTGCCAGCAGCCGGCGGAGCACAGATACGCAGTATTTT. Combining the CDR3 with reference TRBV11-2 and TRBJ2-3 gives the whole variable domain EAGVAQSPRYKIIEKRQSVAFWCNPISGHATLYWYQQILGQGPKLLIQFQNNGVVDDSQLPKDRFSAERLKGVDSTLKIQPAKLEDSAVYLCASSRRSTDTQYFGPGTRLTVL.

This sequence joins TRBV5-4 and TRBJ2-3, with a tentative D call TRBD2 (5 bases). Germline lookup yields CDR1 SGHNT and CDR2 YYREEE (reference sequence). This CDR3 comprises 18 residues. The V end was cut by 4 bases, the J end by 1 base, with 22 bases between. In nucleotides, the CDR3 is TGTGCCAGCAGCCTGTTAACCCGTTCGGACTCCCGCACAGATACGCAGTATTTT. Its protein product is CASSLLTRSDSRTDTQYF.

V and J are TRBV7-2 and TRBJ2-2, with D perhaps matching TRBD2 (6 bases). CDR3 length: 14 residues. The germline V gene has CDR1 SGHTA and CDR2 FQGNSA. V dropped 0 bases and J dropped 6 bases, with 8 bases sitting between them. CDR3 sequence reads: CASSLAGGPGELFF. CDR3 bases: TGTGCCAGCAGCTTAGCCGGGGGACCCGGGGAGCTGTTTTTT. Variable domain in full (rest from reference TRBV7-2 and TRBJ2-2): GAGVSQSPSNKVTEKGKDVELRCDPISGHTALYWYRQSLGQGLEFLIYFQGNSAPDKSGLPSDRFSAERTGGSVSTLTIQRTQQEDSAVYLCASSLAGGPGELFFGEGSRLTVL.

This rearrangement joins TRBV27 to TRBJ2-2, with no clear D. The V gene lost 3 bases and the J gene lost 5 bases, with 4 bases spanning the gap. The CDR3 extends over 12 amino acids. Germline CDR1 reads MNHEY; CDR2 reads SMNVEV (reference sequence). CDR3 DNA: TGTGCCAGCAGTTTCCGTACCGGGGAGCTGTTTTTT. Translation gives CASSFRTGELFF.

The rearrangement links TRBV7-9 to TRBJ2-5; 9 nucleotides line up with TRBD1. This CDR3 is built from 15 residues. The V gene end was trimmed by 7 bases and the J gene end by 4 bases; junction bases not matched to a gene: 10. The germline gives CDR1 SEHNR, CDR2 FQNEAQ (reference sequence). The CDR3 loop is CASTLLSGQGETQYF. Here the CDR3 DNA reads TGTGCCAGCACCCTCCTGTCGGGACAGGGAGAGACCCAGTACTTC. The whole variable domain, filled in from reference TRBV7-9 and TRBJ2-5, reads DTGVSQNPRHKITKRGQNVTFRCDPISEHNRLYWYRQTLGQGPEFLTYFQNEAQLEKSRLLSDRFSAERPKGSFSTLEIQRTEQGDSAMYLCASTLLSGQGETQYFGPGTRLLVL.

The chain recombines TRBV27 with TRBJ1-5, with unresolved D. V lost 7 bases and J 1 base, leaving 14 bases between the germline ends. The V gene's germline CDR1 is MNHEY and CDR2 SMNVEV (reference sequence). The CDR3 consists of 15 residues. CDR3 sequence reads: CASKAGKISNQPQHF. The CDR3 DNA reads TGTGCCAGCAAGGCCGGGAAGATAAGCAATCAGCCCCAGCATTTT.

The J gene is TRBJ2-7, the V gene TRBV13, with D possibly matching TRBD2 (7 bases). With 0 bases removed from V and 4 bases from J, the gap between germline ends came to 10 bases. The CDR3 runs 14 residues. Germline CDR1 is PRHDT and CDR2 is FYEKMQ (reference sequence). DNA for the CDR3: TGTGCCAGCAGCTTAGGACAGGGAGGGTACGAGCAGTACTTC. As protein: CASSLGQGGYEQYF. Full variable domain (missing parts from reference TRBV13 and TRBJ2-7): AAGVIQSPRHLIKEKRETATLKCYPIPRHDTVYWYQQGPGQDPQFLISFYEKMQSDKGSIPDRFSAQQFSDYHSELNMSSLELGDSALYFCASSLGQGGYEQYFGPGTRLTVT.

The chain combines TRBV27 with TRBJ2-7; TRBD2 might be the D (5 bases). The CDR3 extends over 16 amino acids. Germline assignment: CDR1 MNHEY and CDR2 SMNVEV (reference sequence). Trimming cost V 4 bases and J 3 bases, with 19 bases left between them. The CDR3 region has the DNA TGTGCCAGCAGTTCCGCCAGGAGCGGAACGAACTACGAGCAGTACTTC. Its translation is CASSSARSGTNYEQYF.

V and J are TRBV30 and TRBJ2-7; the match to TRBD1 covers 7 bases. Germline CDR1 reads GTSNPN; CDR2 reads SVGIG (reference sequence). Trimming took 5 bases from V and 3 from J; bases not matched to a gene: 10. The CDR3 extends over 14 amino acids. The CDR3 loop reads CAWDRDSAFYEQYF. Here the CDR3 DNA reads TGTGCCTGGGATCGGGACAGTGCTTTCTACGAGCAGTACTTC.

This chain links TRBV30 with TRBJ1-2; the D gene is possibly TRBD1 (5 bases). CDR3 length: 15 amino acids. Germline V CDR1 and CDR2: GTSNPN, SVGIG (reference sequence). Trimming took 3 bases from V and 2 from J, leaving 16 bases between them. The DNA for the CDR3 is TGTGCCTGGAGCCGGGCAGGGTCCCTAAACTATGGCTACACCTTC. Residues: CAWSRAGSLNYGYTF.

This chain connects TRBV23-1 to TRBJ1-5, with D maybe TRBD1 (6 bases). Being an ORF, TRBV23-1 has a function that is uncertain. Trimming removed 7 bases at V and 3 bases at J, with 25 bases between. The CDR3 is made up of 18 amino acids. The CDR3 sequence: CASNLGVGHNNANQPQHF. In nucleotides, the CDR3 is TGCGCCAGCAACCTAGGGGTGGGACACAATAACGCCAATCAGCCCCAGCATTTT.

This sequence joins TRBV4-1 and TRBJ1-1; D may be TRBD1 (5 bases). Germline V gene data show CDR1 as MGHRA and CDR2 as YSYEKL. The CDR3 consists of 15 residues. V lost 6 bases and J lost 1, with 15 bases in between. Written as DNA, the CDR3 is TGCGCCAGCAGACAGACCTTGACAGCGAACACTGAAGCTTTCTTT. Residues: CASRQTLTANTEAFF.

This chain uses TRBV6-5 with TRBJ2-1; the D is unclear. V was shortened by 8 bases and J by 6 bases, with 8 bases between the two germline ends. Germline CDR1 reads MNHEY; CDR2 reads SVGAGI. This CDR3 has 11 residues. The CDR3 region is CASVAFNEQFF. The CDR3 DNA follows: TGTGCCAGCGTGGCTTTCAATGAGCAGTTCTTC.

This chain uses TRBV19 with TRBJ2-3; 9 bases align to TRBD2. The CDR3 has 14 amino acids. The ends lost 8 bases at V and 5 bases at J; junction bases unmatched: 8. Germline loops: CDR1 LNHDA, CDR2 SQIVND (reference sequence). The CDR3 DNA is TGTGCCAGTGTCCCTAGCGGGGAGGGAGATACGCAGTATTTT. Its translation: CASVPSGEGDTQYF.

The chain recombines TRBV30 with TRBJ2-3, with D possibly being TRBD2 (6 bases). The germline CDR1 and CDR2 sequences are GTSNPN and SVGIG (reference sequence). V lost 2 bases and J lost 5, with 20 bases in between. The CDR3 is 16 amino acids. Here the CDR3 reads CAWSSPSTRREDTQYF. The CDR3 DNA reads TGTGCCTGGAGTTCCCCTTCGACTAGGCGGGAAGATACGCAGTATTTT.

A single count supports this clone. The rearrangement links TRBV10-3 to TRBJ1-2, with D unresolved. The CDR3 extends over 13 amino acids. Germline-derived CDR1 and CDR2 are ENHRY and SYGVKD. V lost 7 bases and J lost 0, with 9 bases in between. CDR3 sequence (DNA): TGTGCCATCACGGGGAACGCTAACTATGGCTACACCTTC. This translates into CAITGNANYGYTF.